Below are 14 T cell receptor beta chains sequenced from a single sample in a study of early T cells in non-severe SARS-CoV-2 infection. TCRdb re-called the 5' RACE reads with MiXCR, one entry per CDR3 protein. Of under 45,000 distinct CDR3 sequences listed, approximately 8% are singletons. This specimen consisted of whole blood, obtained at baseline. The receptor set was obtained from an adult who was a healthcare worker with PCR-confirmed SARS-CoV-2 infection or an uninfected control (not recorded which).

This clonotype was seen repeatedly, ten times or more. The chain combines TRBV7-9 with TRBJ2-1; TRBD2 matches at 14 bases. The CDR3 is 14 amino acids. Germline loops: CDR1 SEHNR, CDR2 FQNEAQ (reference sequence). The trim removed 8 bases at V and 7 bases at J, leaving 4 bases unmatched. The DNA for the CDR3 is TGTGCCAGCGGTAGACTAGCGGGGGGGAATGAGCAGTTCTTC. Its translation is CASGRLAGGNEQFF.

This clonotype was counted between two and nine times. The rearrangement links TRBV29-1 to TRBJ2-7; D gene uncertain. The V and J ends lost 4 bases and 0 bases respectively, with 10 bases between them. Germline V gene data show CDR1 as SQVTM and CDR2 as ANQGSEA. CDR3 length equals 13 residues. The CDR3 sequence: CSVGRAFSYEQYF. CDR3 bases: TGCAGCGTTGGACGGGCGTTCTCCTACGAGCAGTACTTC.

The chain combines TRBV6-5 with TRBJ2-3; 11 nucleotides align to TRBD2. The CDR3 sequence is 16 residues long. V lost 6 bases and J lost 4; bases outside the gene matches: 9. Germline CDR1 MNHEY, CDR2 SVGAGI. The CDR3 sequence: CASSGLIAGGPDTQYF. CDR3 nucleotide sequence: TGTGCCAGCAGCGGGCTGATAGCGGGGGGGCCAGATACGCAGTATTTT.

This clonotype has a handful of counts. V gene TRBV9 combines with J gene TRBJ1-1, with TRBD1 identical over 9 bases. CDR3 length: 14 residues. Germline lookup yields CDR1 SGDLS and CDR2 YYNGEE. With V trimmed by 3 bases and J by 5 bases, 5 bases remained unmatched. The CDR3 bases are TGTGCCAGCAGCGCCGGGACAGGGACGACTGAAGCTTTCTTT. As protein: CASSAGTGTTEAFF. Full variable domain (missing parts from reference TRBV9 and TRBJ1-1): DSGVTQTPKHLITATGQRVTLRCSPRSGDLSVYWYQQSLDQGLQFLIQYYNGEERAKGNILERFSAQQFPDLHSELNLSSLELGDSALYFCASSAGTGTTEAFFGQGTRLTVV.

This clonotype was observed a handful of times. The genes are TRBV7-6 and TRBJ1-6; D not certain. V lost 5 bases and J lost 8, with 13 bases in between. Germline V CDR1 and CDR2: SGHVS, FNYEAQ. This CDR3 has 14 amino acids. The CDR3 region has the DNA TGTGCCAGCAGCCACGGGCTCTCAGATTCACCCCTCCACTTT. As protein: CASSHGLSDSPLHF.

In this sample, this clonotype turned up many times. The gene calls are TRBV27 and TRBJ2-3; the match to TRBD2 covers 7 bases. J lost 2 bases, V lost 4 bases, and 9 bases had no gene match. This CDR3 contains 16 residues. Germline values: CDR1 MNHEY, CDR2 SMNVEV (reference sequence). CDR3 bases: TGTGCCAGCAGTTCATCCGGGACTATACACACAGATACGCAGTATTTT. It encodes CASSSSGTIHTDTQYF.

This clonotype was counted ten times or more. In nucleotides, the CDR3 is TGTGCCAGCAGCTTAGCCCAATCCCCAACAGGGATTCAGACCCAGTACTTC. It is translated as CASSLAQSPTGIQTQYF. The chain has TRBV7-6 and TRBJ2-5; TRBD1 is a possible D gene (6 bases). CDR3 length: 17 amino acids. Germline V gene sequence: CDR1 SGHVS, CDR2 FNYEAQ. Trimming took 0 bases from V and 6 from J, leaving 20 bases between them. The full variable domain, its missing parts supplied by reference TRBV7-6 and TRBJ2-5, is GAGVSQSPRYKVTKRGQDVALRCDPISGHVSLYWYRQALGQGPEFLTYFNYEAQQDKSGLPNDRFSAERPEGSISTLTIQRTEQRDSAMYRCASSLAQSPTGIQTQYFGPGTRLLVL.

V is TRBV20-1 and J is TRBJ2-1, with D possibly TRBD1 on 5 matching bases. CDR3 size: 14 residues. CDR1 is DFQATT, CDR2 SNEGSKA, per germline (reference sequence). V was trimmed by 2 bases and J by 4 bases, leaving 12 bases between them. CDR3 region: CSARTGPRYNEQFF. The CDR3 DNA reads as TGCAGTGCTAGAACAGGCCCCCGTTACAATGAGCAGTTCTTC.

The V and J genes are TRBV28 and TRBJ1-1, with D perhaps TRBD1 (6 bases). CDR3 length: 13 amino acids. V was cut by 6 bases and J by 2 bases, with 10 bases left in between. Germline CDR1 MDHEN, CDR2 SYDVKM. CDR3 protein: CASRTRGNTEAFF. As DNA, the CDR3 is TGTGCCAGCAGAACCAGGGGAAACACTGAAGCTTTCTTT.

This chain uses TRBV28 with TRBJ2-1; the match to TRBD1 covers 8 bases. V lost 8 bases, J lost 8 bases, and 8 bases stayed unmatched. Germline CDR1 reads MDHEN; CDR2 reads SYDVKM. The CDR3 length is 13 residues. The CDR3 region has the DNA TGTGCCAGCGGCCCCTCAGGGGGCGATGAGCAGTTCTTC. As protein: CASGPSGGDEQFF. Drawing the rest from reference TRBV28 and TRBJ2-1, the complete variable domain is DVKVTQSSRYLVKRTGEKVFLECVQDMDHENMFWYRQDPGLGLRLIYFSYDVKMKEKGDIPEGYSVSREKKERFSLILESASTNQTSMYLCASGPSGGDEQFFGPGTRLTVL.

This clonotype was counted a few times. This chain uses TRBV5-1 with TRBJ1-1; no firm D call. Trimming removed 0 bases at V and 5 bases at J, with 8 bases between. CDR3 length equals 13 residues. Germline V lookup: CDR1 SGHRS, CDR2 YFSETQ. DNA for the CDR3: TGCGCCAGCAGCTTGGAGGATAGGACTGAAGCTTTCTTT. This codes for CASSLEDRTEAFF.

The V and J genes are TRBV2 and TRBJ2-5; D possibly uses TRBD1 or TRBD2 (6 bases each). Germline-derived CDR1 and CDR2 are SNHLY and FYNNEI. Trimming stripped 3 bases from V and 5 bases from J, with 28 bases between. This CDR3 is built from 19 residues. CDR3 amino acids: CASSEPEGGSPGISETQYF. The CDR3 region has the DNA TGTGCCAGCAGTGAGCCAGAGGGGGGATCACCGGGCATATCCGAGACCCAGTACTTC.

The chain uses TRBV7-4 and TRBJ2-3; a weak D match, TRBD2 (6 bases). Germline CDR1 SGHVT, CDR2 SQSDAQ. The CDR3 loop spans 16 amino acids. Trimming took off 5 bases at V and 6 bases at J, with 21 bases between the two ends. CDR3 region: CASSLRLVRPLDTQYF. The CDR3 DNA follows: TGTGCCAGCAGCCTAAGACTAGTCCGGCCCCTGGATACGCAGTATTTT.

This clonotype was observed a handful of times. The chain recombines TRBV28 with TRBJ1-2; no reliable D call. V lost 8 bases and J lost 8, with 18 bases in between. Germline V gene lookup returns CDR1 MDHEN and CDR2 SYDVKM. The CDR3 totals 13 residues. This CDR3 reads CASVVLGTSGYTF. In nucleotides, the CDR3 is TGTGCCAGCGTCGTTTTGGGTACAAGCGGCTACACCTTC.